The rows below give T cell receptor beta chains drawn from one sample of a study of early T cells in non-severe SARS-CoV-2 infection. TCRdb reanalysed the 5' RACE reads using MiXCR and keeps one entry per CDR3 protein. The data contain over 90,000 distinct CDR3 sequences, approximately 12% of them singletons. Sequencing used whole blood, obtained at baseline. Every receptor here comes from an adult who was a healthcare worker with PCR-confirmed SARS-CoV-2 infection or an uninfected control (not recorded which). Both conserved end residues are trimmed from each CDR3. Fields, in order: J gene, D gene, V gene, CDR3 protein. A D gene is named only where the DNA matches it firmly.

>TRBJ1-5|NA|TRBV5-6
ASSLAGVQGNQPQH
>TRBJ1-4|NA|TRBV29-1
SVEGATNEKLF
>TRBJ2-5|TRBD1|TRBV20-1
SASHEDTGQVDETQY
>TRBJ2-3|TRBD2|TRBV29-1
SGREGSTRTETQY
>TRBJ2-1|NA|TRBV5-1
ASSLRPSERGFYNEQF
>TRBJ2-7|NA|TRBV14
ASSQLLFSTEQY
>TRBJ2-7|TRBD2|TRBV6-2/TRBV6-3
VSSYWGGNYEQY
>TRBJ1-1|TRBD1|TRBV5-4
ASSPTGGGNTEAF
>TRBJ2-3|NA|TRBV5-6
ASSPFTDTQY
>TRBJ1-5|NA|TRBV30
AWSKGRTQVSNQPQH
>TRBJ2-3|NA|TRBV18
ASSPSGKGVDTQY
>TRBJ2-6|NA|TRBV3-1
ASSHEGRLGANVLT
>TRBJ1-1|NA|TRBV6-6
ASSTNTNTEAF
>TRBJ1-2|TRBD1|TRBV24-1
ATRGAGTGDDYGYT
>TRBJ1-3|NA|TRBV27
ASSGDSGNTIY
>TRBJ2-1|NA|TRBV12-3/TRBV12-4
ASSPDPASWEQF
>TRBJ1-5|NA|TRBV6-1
ASRTLDSNQPQH
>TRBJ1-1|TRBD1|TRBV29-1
SVDHGTGSRQAF
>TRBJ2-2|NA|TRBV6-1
ASRQSSTGELF
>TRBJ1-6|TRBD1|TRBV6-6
ASRQGAALH
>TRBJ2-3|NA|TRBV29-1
SVEGAAVKDTQY
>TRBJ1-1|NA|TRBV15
ATSDSSIPGAEAF
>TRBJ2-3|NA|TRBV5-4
ASSLRTRSDTQY
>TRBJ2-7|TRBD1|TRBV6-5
ASSYGWTGAYEQY
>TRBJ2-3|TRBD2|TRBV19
ASSRSGPVDTQY
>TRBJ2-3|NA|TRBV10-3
AISESVGRPSQY
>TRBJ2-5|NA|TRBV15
ATRGQGAYQETQY
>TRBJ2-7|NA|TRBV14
ASSQERRLFFGYEQY
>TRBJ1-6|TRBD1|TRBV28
AMSPGQYNSPLH
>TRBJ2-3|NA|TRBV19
ASTRTGYIDTQY
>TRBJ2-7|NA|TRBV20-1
SARKYSGYEQY
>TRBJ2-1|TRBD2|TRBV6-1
ASKVEGGPIFTYPYNEQF
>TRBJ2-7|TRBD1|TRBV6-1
ASSSQRTGSYEQY
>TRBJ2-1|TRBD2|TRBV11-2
ASSHAGAINEQF
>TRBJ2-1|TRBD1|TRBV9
ASSADRVSYNEQF
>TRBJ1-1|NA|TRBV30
AWSWDFRMNTEAF
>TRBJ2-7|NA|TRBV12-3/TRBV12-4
ASSLSTGNSYEQY
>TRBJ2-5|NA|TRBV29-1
SVARGEETQY
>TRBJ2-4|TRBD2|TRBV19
ASRTGASGRDIQY
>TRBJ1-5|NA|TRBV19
ASSSPGQGAPLQH
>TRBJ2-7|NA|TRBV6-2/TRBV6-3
ASSYSGLPHYEQY
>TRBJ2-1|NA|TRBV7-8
ASSGRTGEPYNEQF
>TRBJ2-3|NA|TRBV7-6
ASSSPGIVGQY
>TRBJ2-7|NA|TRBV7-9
ASSLMNSGPYEQY
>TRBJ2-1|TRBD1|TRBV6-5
ASRQDRVAGEQF
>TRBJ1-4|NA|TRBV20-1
SAGQHNEKLF